This TCR beta chain appears in the sequencing data of a study of T cell responses to AZD1222 COVID-19 vaccine. Profiling relied on immunoSEQ multiplex PCR, and the TCRdb table lists in-frame clones only, not all of them. Found here are approximately 180,000 clones, around 93% of them singletons; the top ten hold under 1.1%. Per germline, CDR1 MNHEY and CDR2 SMNVEV (reference sequence). This CDR3 spans 16 amino acids. The junction had 3 bases not matched to a gene; V was cut back by 6 bases and J by 2 bases. On this clone itself: No antigen is known for it.

Study conclusions and caveats: In all cases, repertoires were sampled only after the peak T cell response.

This chain uses TRBV27 with TRBJ2-3; the match to TRBD2 covers 15 bases. The sequenced sample was peripheral blood, obtained 28 days after the second dose of the MenACWY control vaccine. The receptor was derived from an adult who received the MenACWY meningococcal vaccine as a control. The CDR3 DNA is TGTGCCAGCAGGAGGACTAGCGGGGGGGTCACAGATACGCAGTATTTT. As protein: CASRRTSGGVTDTQYF.